The 18 T cell receptor beta chains below all came from one sample that was sequenced in a study of graft-versus-host responses after intestinal transplantation. Profiling relied on immunoSEQ multiplex PCR, and the TCRdb table lists in-frame clones only, not all of them. This sample has some 87,000 clones, with over 85% found just once. The antigens for these receptors are not known. Material: unstimulated CD4+ T cells sorted from spleen or lymph node cells, obtained before intestinal transplant. All receptors derive from a human donor who received an intestinal transplant.

This clone was seen a single time. This chain uses TRBV5-1 with TRBJ1-1, with D unclear. Germline V CDR1 and CDR2: SGHRS, YFSETQ. The CDR3 is made up of 14 amino acids. The ends were cut back, 5 bases at V and 1 base at J, with 12 bases in the middle. The CDR3 sequence is CASSRGAGNTEAFF. The CDR3 region has the DNA TGCGCCAGCAGTAGAGGCGCAGGGAACACTGAAGCTTTCTTT.

The chain is built from TRBV7-9 and TRBJ2-5, with 8 bases fitting TRBD1. The CDR3 consists of 16 residues. Per germline, CDR1 SEHNR and CDR2 FQNEAQ (reference sequence). V lost 5 bases and J lost 1; bases outside the gene matches: 9. Here the CDR3 DNA reads TGTGCCAGCAGCCTTGGATGGGACAGGTTCCAAGAGACCCAGTACTTC. This sequence encodes CASSLGWDRFQETQYF.

Written as DNA, the CDR3 is TGTGCCAGCAGCCGGGACGTACAAGAGACCCAGTACTTC. Translating it yields CASSRDVQETQYF. This rearrangement joins TRBV6-5 to TRBJ2-5; possibly TRBD1 or TRBD2 for D (5 bases each). Trimming shortened V by 6 bases and J by 2 bases, and 10 bases separated the two germline ends. Germline V lookup: CDR1 MNHEY, CDR2 SVGAGI. This CDR3 is 13 amino acids long.

This chain uses TRBV27 with TRBJ1-4; D is unclear. The germline gives CDR1 MNHEY, CDR2 SMNVEV (reference sequence). The CDR3 runs to 13 residues. Trimming took 2 bases from V and 8 from J, leaving 9 bases between them. The CDR3, as DNA: TGTGCCAGCAGTTTAGCCGGGGAGGAAAAACTGTTTTTT. It codes for CASSLAGEEKLFF.

The chain combines TRBV5-4 with TRBJ2-2; no reliable D call. V dropped 0 bases and J dropped 1 base, with 7 bases sitting between them. The CDR3 runs to 15 residues. CDR1 is SGHNT and CDR2 is YYREEE in the germline V gene (reference sequence). Here the CDR3 reads CASSLGYENTGELFF. In nucleotides, the CDR3 is TGTGCCAGCAGCTTGGGCTATGAGAACACCGGGGAGCTGTTTTTT.

V usage is TRBV2 and J usage is TRBJ2-1, with D perhaps assigned TRBD1 or TRBD2 (6 bases each). This CDR3 is 13 amino acids long. Germline CDR1 SNHLY, CDR2 FYNNEI. V was shortened by 5 bases and J by 5 bases, with 10 bases between the two germline ends. The CDR3 region is CASSLRGDNEQFF. In nucleotides, the CDR3 is TGTGCCAGCAGTCTTAGGGGGGACAATGAGCAGTTCTTC.

This chain connects TRBV7-3 to TRBJ2-6; TRBD1 matches at 8 bases. The CDR3 totals 16 residues. The ends lost 4 bases at V and 0 bases at J; junction bases unmatched: 2. Germline-derived CDR1 and CDR2 are SGHTA and FQGTGA. CDR3 residues: CASSWTGTSGANVLTF. In nucleotides, the CDR3 is TGTGCCAGCAGCTGGACAGGGACCTCTGGGGCCAACGTCCTGACTTTC. The entire variable domain, with the rest obtained from reference TRBV7-3 and TRBJ2-6, is as follows: GAGVSQTPSNKVTEKGKYVELRCDPISGHTALYWYRQSLGQGPEFLIYFQGTGAADDSGLPNDRFFAVRPEGSVSTLKIQRTERGDSAVYLCASSWTGTSGANVLTFGAGSRLTVL.

DNA of the CDR3: TGCGCCAGCATTCCCCTCGACAGGTCTTACACTGAAGCTTTCTTT. Its protein product is CASIPLDRSYTEAFF. The chain has TRBV10-2 and TRBJ1-1, with D possibly being TRBD1 (6 bases). This CDR3 has 15 residues. Trimming cost V 7 bases and J 3 bases, with 18 bases left between them. The V gene's germline CDR1 is WSHSY and CDR2 SAAADI.

The gene calls are TRBV29-1 and TRBJ2-4; D may be TRBD2 (5 bases). The CDR3 is made up of 13 amino acids. CDR1 and CDR2 (germline): SQVTM, ANQGSEA. Trimming shortened V by 6 bases and J by 1 base, and 10 bases separated the two germline ends. The CDR3: CSVGVRAKNIQYF. The CDR3 nucleotides are TGCAGCGTCGGGGTCCGGGCCAAAAACATTCAGTACTTC.

This chain joins TRBV11-3 and TRBJ2-5; no firm D call. CDR3 size: 12 residues. The germline CDR1 and CDR2 sequences are SGHNT and YENEEA. V lost 5 bases to trimming and J lost 5 bases, with 9 bases between them. The CDR3 DNA reads as TGTGCCAGCAGCGCGATAGGGGAGACCCAGTACTTC. Amino acids: CASSAIGETQYF.

CDR3 sequence: CASSLAESDTQYF. CDR3 nucleotides: TGCGCCAGCAGCTTGGCCGAGTCAGATACGCAGTATTTT. The rearrangement joins TRBV5-1 to TRBJ2-3; D not resolved. V was cut by 0 bases and J by 4 bases, with 6 bases left in between. The CDR3 sequence is 13 residues long. The germline CDR1 and CDR2 sequences are SGHRS and YFSETQ.

This clone was seen once. This chain uses TRBV9 with TRBJ2-1; 12 nucleotides agree with TRBD2. CDR3 length: 18 amino acids. The J segment lost 3 bases and the V segment lost 0 bases, leaving 7 bases of the junction unmatched. The germline CDR1 and CDR2 sequences are SGDLS and YYNGEE. Here the CDR3 reads CASSVGLAGGKIYNEQFF. CDR3 coding DNA: TGTGCCAGCAGCGTAGGCCTAGCGGGAGGGAAGATCTACAATGAGCAGTTCTTC.

This clone was picked up one time. The chain has TRBV25-1 and TRBJ2-1; D is perhaps TRBD2 (6 bases). CDR1 and CDR2 from the germline V gene are MGHDK and SYGVNS. V lost 5 bases, J lost 7 bases, and 12 bases lay in between. The CDR3 is 13 amino acids. The CDR3 region has the DNA TGTGCCAGCAGTTCAATGGGGGGAAATGAGCAGTTCTTC. Protein: CASSSMGGNEQFF.

The genes are TRBV5-1 and TRBJ2-7; D unresolved. V was clipped by 0 bases and J by 3 bases, with 13 bases between them. Germline V lookup: CDR1 SGHRS, CDR2 YFSETQ. This CDR3 has 15 residues. The chain's CDR3 is CASSLDRVVLYEQYF. In nucleotides, the CDR3 is TGCGCCAGCAGCTTGGATAGGGTGGTACTCTACGAGCAGTACTTC.

The chain links TRBV10-1 to TRBJ2-1; 9 bases align to TRBD1. Germline lookup yields CDR1 WNHNN and CDR2 SYGVQD (reference sequence). The junction had 4 bases not matched to a gene; V was cut back by 6 bases and J by 7 bases. The CDR3 consists of 13 residues. This chain's CDR3 is CASSRDRENEQFF. The CDR3 DNA reads as TGCGCCAGCAGCCGGGACAGGGAGAATGAGCAGTTCTTC.

This chain joins TRBV18 and TRBJ2-7; 11 bases map to TRBD1. The CDR3 sequence is 15 residues long. The ends lost 2 bases at V and 4 bases at J; junction bases unmatched: 4. Germline V CDR1 and CDR2: KGHSH, LQKENI. The CDR3 spells CASSPRGTGGYEQYF. The CDR3 DNA sequence: TGTGCCAGCTCACCAAGGGGGACAGGGGGATACGAGCAGTACTTC. Supplemented by reference TRBV18 and TRBJ2-7, the full variable domain reads NAGVMQNPRHLVRRRGQEARLRCSPMKGHSHVYWYRQLPEEGLKFMVYLQKENIIDESGMPKERFSAEFPKEGPSILRIQQVVRGDSAAYFCASSPRGTGGYEQYFGPGTRLTVT.

CDR3 coding DNA: TGTGCCAGCAGTACCGGGACTGAACTCTACGAGCAGTACTTC. Protein product: CASSTGTELYEQYF. The chain couples TRBV28 to TRBJ2-7, with D maybe TRBD2 (6 bases). This CDR3 is 14 amino acids long. V lost 5 bases and J lost 3, with 14 bases in between. In germline, CDR1 is MDHEN, CDR2 SYDVKM.

The chain employs TRBV10-3 and TRBJ2-2, with 8 bases lining up with TRBD1. V trimming: 3 bases; J trimming: 5 bases; junction bases outside the gene matches: 11. Looked up from germline, CDR1 is ENHRY and CDR2 is SYGVKD. This CDR3 is 17 amino acids long. In DNA form, the CDR3 reads TGTGCCATCAGTGAACCCAAATCAGGGGGCGGTACCGGGGAGCTGTTTTTT. Translation gives CAISEPKSGGGTGELFF.